The rows below give T cell receptor beta chains drawn from one sample of a study of OX40 agonist ivuxolimab in advanced cancers. Here immunoSEQ multiplex PCR was the method, and the copy in TCRdb shows in-frame clones only, minus some. Altogether about 88,000 clones are present, approximately 85% being singletons, with the ten largest covering over 0.2%. This sample comprised CD4+ or CD8+ T cells sorted from blood, obtained in a trial of the OX40 agonist ivuxolimab. The receptors were gathered from an adult with an advanced solid tumor such as melanoma, head and neck, liver or kidney cancer. The CDR3 runs from the conserved cysteine through the conserved F or W. D genes are given only for firm matches. A row's size may be missing; if present it is once, few, many or a size class.

>TRBV6-6|-|-|TRBJ1-3
CASSYRGFGNTIYF
TGTGCCAGCAGTTACAGAGGTTTTGGAAACACCATATATTTT
>TRBV11-2|-|-|TRBJ1-6
CASSLVQNYNSPLHF
TGTGCCAGCAGCTTAGTTCAGAACTATAATTCACCCCTCCACTTT
>TRBV11-2|TRBD2|few|TRBJ2-7
CASSFSGGLGGEQYF
TGTGCCAGCAGCTTTAGCGGTGGACTAGGTGGGGAGCAGTACTTC
>TRBV23-1|-|-|TRBJ2-7
CASSQSCGQESYEQYF
TGCGCCAGCAGTCAATCCTGCGGGCAGGAATCCTACGAGCAGTACTTC
>TRBV11-1|-|-|TRBJ2-1
CASSPRRDFSYNEQFF
TGTGCCAGCAGCCCCCGACGGGACTTCTCCTACAATGAGCAGTTCTTC
>TRBV18|TRBD1|-|TRBJ1-1
CASSQGQGGQTEAFF
TGTGCCAGCTCACAGGGACAGGGGGGTCAGACTGAAGCTTTCTTT
>TRBV5-1|-|-|TRBJ2-1
CASSRSGGYNEQFF
TGCGCCAGCAGTAGGAGCGGAGGCTACAATGAGCAGTTCTTC
>TRBV7-9|-|-|TRBJ1-1
CASSRSGSTEAFF
TGTGCCAGCAGTCGCTCAGGGTCCACTGAAGCTTTCTTT
>TRBV14|TRBD1|-|TRBJ1-6
CATTPGQGAPNSPLHF
TGTGCCACCACACCGGGACAGGGGGCGCCGAATTCACCCCTCCACTTT
>TRBV5-1|-|-|TRBJ1-3
CASSFSGSSYGNTIYF
TGCGCCAGCAGCTTCTCGGGCAGCTCCTATGGAAACACCATATATTTT
>TRBV10-2|-|-|TRBJ2-3
CASGQNTDTQYF
TGCGCCAGCGGCCAAAACACAGATACGCAGTATTTT
>TRBV10-3|-|-|TRBJ1-3
CAISSSGQPGNTIYF
-
>TRBV6-1|-|-|TRBJ2-1
CASKPDPSYNEQFF
TGTGCCAGCAAGCCGGACCCTTCCTACAATGAGCAGTTCTTC
>TRBV27|TRBD1|-|TRBJ1-2
CASSPRGRLYGYTF
TGTGCCAGCAGTCCGAGGGGGCGGCTCTATGGCTACACCTTC
>TRBV7-2|-|-|TRBJ1-5
CASSLGRFQPQHF
TGTGCCAGCAGCTTAGGCAGATTCCAGCCCCAGCATTTT
>TRBV5-1|-|once|TRBJ1-5
CASSLGPGQGQPQHF
TGCGCCAGCAGCTTGGGGCCAGGGCAAGGTCAGCCCCAGCATTTT
>TRBV11-2|-|-|TRBJ1-1
CASSPPGNTEAFF
TGTGCCAGCAGCCCCCCGGGCAACACTGAAGCTTTCTTT
>TRBV18|-|-|TRBJ2-2
CASSQSSGGTGELFF
TGTGCCAGCTCACAGTCGTCAGGGGGGACCGGGGAGCTGTTTTTT
>TRBV27|TRBD1|once|TRBJ1-4
CASSDPGQGREKLFF
TGTGCCAGCAGTGACCCGGGACAGGGGCGCGAAAAACTGTTTTTT
>TRBV19|TRBD1|once|TRBJ1-6
CASSMITGGDSPLHF
TGTGCCAGTAGTATGATAACAGGGGGCGATTCACCCCTCCACTTT
>TRBV30|-|few|TRBJ1-4
CAWSESSGPLFF
TGTGCCTGGAGTGAATCGTCCGGTCCCCTGTTTTTT
>TRBV27|-|few|TRBJ1-1
CASSLLGHNAGPFEAFF
TGTGCCAGCAGTTTGCTCGGACACAACGCTGGGCCCTTTGAAGCTTTCTTT
>TRBV7-9|TRBD1|-|TRBJ2-7
CASSHPPTGVSDEQYF
TGTGCCAGCAGCCACCCCCCGACAGGGGTGTCCGACGAGCAGTACTTC
>TRBV4-3|TRBD1|-|TRBJ1-2
CASSRGGQGFYGYTF
TGCGCCAGCAGCCGGGGGGGACAGGGCTTCTATGGCTACACCTTC
>TRBV7-9|-|few|TRBJ2-1
CASSLAGAGEQFF
TGTGCCAGCAGCTTAGCGGGGGCGGGTGAGCAGTTCTTC
>TRBV11-2|TRBD1|-|TRBJ1-6
CASKGDRGRYSPLHF
TGTGCCAGCAAAGGGGACAGGGGCCGGTACTCACCCCTCCACTTT
>TRBV7-9|TRBD2|-|TRBJ2-3
CASSSGGLTGGTDTQYF
TGTGCCAGCAGCTCGGGAGGGTTAACGGGGGGGACAGATACGCAGTATTTT
>TRBV9|TRBD2|-|TRBJ2-1
CASSVGYPREGNEQFF
TGTGCCAGCAGCGTAGGATACCCTCGGGAGGGGAATGAGCAGTTCTTC
>TRBV18|-|-|TRBJ2-1
CVSSPRSEDNEQFF
TGTGTCAGCTCACCAAGGAGCGAGGACAATGAGCAGTTCTTC
>TRBV6-5|-|-|TRBJ1-5
CASSYAVNQPQHF
TGTGCCAGCAGTTACGCAGTCAATCAGCCCCAGCATTTT